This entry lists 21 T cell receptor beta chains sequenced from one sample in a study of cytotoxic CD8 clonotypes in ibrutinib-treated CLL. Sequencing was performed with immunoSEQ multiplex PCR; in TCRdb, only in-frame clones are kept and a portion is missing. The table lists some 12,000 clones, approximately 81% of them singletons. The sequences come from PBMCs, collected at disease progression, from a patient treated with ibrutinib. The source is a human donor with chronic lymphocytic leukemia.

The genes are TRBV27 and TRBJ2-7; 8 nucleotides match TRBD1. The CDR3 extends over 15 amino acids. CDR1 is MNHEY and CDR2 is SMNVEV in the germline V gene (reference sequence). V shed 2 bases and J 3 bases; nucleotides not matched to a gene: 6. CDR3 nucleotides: TGTGCCAGCAGTTTAAGGCAGGGGGCCCTCTACGAGCAGTACTTC. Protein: CASSLRQGALYEQYF.

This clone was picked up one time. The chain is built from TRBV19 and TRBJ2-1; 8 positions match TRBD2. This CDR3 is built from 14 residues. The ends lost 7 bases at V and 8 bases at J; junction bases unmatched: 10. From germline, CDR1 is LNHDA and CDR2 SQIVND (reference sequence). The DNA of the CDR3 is TGTGCCAGTACCCTTTCGGCGGGGGGTGATGAGCAGTTCTTC. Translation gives CASTLSAGGDEQFF.

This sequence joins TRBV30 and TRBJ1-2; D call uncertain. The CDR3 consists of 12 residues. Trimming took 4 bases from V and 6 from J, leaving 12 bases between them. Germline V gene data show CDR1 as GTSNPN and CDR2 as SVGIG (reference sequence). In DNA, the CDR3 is TGTGCCTGGACATGGGTGCGACATGGCTACACCTTC. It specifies CAWTWVRHGYTF.

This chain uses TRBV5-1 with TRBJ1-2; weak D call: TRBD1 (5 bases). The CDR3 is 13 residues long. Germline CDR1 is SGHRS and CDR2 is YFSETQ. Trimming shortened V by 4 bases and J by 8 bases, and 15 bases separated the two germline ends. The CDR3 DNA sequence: TGCGCCAGCAGCAATGGGGGGAGGTACGGCTACACCTTC. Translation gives CASSNGGRYGYTF.

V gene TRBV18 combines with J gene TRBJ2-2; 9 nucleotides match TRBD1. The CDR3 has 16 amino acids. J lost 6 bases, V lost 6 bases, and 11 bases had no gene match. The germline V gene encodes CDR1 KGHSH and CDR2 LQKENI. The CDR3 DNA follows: TGTGCCAGCTCCCCCCTGGGACAGGGCTACGCCGGGGAGCTGTTTTTT. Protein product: CASSPLGQGYAGELFF.

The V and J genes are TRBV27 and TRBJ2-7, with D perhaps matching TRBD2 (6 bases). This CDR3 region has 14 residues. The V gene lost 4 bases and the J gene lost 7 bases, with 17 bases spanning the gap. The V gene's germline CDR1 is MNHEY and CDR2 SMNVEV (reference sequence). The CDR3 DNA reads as TGTGCCAGCAGTTCCCCCTCACTAGCAGGGGAGCAGTACTTC. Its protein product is CASSSPSLAGEQYF.

The CDR3 reads CASSLEWGANTGELFF. The CDR3, as DNA: TGTGCCAGCAGCTTAGAGTGGGGCGCGAACACCGGGGAGCTGTTTTTT. The chain joins TRBV11-3 to TRBJ2-2; D might be TRBD1 (5 bases). This CDR3 has 16 amino acids. Germline values: CDR1 SGHNT, CDR2 YENEEA. Trimming left V 0 bases short and J 0 bases short, with 8 bases between.

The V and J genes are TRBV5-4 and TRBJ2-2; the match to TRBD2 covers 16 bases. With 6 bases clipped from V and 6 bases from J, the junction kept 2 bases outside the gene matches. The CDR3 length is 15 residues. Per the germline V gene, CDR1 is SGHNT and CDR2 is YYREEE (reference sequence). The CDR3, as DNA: TGTGCCAGCACCGGGACTAGCGGGGGGGCCGGGGAGCTGTTTTTT. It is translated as CASTGTSGGAGELFF.

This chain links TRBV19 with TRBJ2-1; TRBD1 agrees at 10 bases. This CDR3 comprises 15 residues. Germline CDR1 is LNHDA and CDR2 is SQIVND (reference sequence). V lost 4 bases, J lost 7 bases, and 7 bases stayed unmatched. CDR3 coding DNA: TGTGCCAGTAGTACCCGACAGGGGGCGGGAAATGAGCAGTTCTTC. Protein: CASSTRQGAGNEQFF.

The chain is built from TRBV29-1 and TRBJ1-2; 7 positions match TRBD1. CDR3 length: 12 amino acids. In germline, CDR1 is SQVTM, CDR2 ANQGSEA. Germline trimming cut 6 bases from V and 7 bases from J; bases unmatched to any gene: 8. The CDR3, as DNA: TGCAGCGTATTACAGGGGTCTGGTGGCTACACCTTC. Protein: CSVLQGSGGYTF.

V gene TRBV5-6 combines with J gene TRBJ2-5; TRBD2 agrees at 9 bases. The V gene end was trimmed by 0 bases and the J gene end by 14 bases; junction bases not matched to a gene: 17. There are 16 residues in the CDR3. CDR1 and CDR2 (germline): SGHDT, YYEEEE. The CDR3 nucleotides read TGTGCCAGCAGCTTGGAAGTGGCGGGAGGGCCCGCCGTGTTATACTTC. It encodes CASSLEVAGGPAVLYF.

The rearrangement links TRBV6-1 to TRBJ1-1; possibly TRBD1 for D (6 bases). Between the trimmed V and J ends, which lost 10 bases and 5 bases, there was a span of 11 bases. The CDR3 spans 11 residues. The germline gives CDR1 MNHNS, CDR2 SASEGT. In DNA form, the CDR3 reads TGTGCCACCAAAGGGGGAACTGAAGCTTTCTTT. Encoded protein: CATKGGTEAFF.

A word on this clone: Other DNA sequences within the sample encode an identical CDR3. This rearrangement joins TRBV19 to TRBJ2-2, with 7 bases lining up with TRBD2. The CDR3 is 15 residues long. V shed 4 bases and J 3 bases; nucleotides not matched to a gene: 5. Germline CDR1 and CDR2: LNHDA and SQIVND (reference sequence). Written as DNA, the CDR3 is TGTGCCAGTAGTAGACTAGCCGGCGACACCGGGGAGCTGTTTTTT. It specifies CASSRLAGDTGELFF. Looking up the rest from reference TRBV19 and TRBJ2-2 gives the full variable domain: DGGITQSPKYLFRKEGQNVTLSCEQNLNHDAMYWYRQDPGQGLRLIYYSQIVNDFQKGDIAEGYSVSREKKESFPLTVTSAQKNPTAFYLCASSRLAGDTGELFFGEGSRLTVL.

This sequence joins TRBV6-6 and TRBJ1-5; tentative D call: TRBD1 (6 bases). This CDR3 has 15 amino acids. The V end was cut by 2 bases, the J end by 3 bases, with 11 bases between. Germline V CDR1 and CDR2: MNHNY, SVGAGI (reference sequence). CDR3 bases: TGTGCCAGCAGTTACGCACAGGGAAACAATCAGCCCCAGCATTTT. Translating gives CASSYAQGNNQPQHF.

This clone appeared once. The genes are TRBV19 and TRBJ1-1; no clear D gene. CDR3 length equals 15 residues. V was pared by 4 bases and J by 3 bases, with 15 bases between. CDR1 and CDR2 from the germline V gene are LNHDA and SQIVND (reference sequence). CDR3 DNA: TGTGCCAGTAGTAACCAAGCACTAACACACACTGAAGCTTTCTTT. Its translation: CASSNQALTHTEAFF.

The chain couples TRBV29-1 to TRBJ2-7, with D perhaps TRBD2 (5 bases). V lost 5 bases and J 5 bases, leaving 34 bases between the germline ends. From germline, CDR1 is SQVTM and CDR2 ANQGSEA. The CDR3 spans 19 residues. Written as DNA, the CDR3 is TGCAGCGTTCTGTACTCTCCCGTCGCCCGGAATCCACGGGGAGACGAGCAGTACTTC. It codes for CSVLYSPVARNPRGDEQYF.

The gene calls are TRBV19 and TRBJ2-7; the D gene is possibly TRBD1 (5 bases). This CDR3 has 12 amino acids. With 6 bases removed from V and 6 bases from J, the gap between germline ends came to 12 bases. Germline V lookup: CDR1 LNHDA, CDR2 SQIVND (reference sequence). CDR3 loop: CASSHRQSEQYF. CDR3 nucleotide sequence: TGTGCCAGTAGCCATAGACAGTCCGAGCAGTACTTC.

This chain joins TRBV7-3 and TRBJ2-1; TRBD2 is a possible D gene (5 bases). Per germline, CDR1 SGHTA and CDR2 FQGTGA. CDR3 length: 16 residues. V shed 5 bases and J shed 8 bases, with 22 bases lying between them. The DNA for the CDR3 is TGTGCCAGCAGCAAACAACCCGGGGAACTTGGCGATGAGCAGTTCTTC. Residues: CASSKQPGELGDEQFF.

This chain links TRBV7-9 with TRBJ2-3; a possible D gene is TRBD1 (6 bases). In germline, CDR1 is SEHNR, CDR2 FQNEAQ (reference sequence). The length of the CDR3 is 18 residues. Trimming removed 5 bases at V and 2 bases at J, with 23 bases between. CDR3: CASSHPLGARGATDTQYF. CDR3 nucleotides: TGTGCCAGCAGCCACCCCCTGGGGGCCCGTGGGGCCACAGATACGCAGTATTTT. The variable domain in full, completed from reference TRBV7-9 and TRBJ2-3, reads DTGVSQNPRHKITKRGQNVTFRCDPISEHNRLYWYRQTLGQGPEFLTYFQNEAQLEKSRLLSDRFSAERPKGSFSTLEIQRTEQGDSAMYLCASSHPLGARGATDTQYFGPGTRLTVL.

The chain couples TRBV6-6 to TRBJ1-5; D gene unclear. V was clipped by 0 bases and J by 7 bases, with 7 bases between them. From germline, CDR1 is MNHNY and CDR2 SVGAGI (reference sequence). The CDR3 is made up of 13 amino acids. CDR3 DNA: TGTGCCAGCAGTTACTCTGAAGGGCAGCCCCAGCATTTT. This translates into CASSYSEGQPQHF.

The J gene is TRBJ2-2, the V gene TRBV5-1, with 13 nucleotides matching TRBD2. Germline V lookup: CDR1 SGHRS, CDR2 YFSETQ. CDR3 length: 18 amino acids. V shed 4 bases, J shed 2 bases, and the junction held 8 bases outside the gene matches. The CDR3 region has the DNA TGCGCCAGCAGCGCCGGGACTAGCGGGGCTATTAACACCGGGGAGCTGTTTTTT. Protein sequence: CASSAGTSGAINTGELFF.